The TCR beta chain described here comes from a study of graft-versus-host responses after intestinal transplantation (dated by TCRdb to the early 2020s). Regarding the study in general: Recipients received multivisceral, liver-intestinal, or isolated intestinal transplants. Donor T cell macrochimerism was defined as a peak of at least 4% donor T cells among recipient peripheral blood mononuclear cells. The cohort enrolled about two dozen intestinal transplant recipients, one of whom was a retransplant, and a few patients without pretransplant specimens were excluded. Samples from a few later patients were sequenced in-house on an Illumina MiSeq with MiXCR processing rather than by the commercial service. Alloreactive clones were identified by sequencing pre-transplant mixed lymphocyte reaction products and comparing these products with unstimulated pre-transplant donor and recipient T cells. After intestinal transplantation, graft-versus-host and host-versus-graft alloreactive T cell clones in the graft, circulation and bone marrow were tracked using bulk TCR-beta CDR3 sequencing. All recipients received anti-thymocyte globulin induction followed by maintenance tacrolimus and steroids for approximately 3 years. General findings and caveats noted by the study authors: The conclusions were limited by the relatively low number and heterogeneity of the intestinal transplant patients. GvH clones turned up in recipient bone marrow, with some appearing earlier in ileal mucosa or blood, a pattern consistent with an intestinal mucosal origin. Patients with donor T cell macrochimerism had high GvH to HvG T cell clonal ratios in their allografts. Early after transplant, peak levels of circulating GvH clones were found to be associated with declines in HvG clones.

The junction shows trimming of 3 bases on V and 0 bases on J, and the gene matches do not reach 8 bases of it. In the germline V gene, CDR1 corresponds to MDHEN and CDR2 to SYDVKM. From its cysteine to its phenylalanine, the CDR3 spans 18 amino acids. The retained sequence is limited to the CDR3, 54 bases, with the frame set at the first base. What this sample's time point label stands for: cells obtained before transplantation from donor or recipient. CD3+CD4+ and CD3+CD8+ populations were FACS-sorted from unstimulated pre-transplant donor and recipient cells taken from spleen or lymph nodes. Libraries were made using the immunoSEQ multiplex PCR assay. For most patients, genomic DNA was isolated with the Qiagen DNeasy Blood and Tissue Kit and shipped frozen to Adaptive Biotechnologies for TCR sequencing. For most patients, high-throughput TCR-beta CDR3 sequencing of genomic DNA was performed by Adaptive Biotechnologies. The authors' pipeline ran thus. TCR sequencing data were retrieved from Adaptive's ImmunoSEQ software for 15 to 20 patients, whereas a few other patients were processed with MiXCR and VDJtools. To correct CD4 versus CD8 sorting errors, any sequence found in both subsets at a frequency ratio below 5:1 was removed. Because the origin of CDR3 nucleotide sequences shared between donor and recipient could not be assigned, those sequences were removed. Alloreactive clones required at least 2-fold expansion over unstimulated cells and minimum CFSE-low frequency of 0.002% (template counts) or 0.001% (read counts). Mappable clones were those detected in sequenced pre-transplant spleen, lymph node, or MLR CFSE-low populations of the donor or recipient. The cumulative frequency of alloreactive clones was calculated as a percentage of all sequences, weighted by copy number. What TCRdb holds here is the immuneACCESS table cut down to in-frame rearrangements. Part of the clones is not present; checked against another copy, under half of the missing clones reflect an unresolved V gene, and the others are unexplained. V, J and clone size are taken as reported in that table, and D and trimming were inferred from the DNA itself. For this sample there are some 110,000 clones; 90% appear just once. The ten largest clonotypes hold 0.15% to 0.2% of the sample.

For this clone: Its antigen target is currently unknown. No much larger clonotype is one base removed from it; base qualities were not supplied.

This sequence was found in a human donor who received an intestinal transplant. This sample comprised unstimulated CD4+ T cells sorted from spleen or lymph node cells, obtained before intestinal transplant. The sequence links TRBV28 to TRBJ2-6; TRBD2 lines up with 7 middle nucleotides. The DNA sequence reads TGTGCCAGCAGTTTGATTCTTGGGGAGGGCTCTGGGGCCAACGTCCTGACTTTC. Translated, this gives CASSLILGEGSGANVLTF. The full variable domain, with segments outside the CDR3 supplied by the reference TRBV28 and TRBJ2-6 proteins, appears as DVKVTQSSRYLVKRTGEKVFLECVQDMDHENMFWYRQDPGLGLRLIYFSYDVKMKEKGDIPEGYSVSREKKERFSLILESASTNQTSMYLCASSLILGEGSGANVLTFGAGSRLTVL.